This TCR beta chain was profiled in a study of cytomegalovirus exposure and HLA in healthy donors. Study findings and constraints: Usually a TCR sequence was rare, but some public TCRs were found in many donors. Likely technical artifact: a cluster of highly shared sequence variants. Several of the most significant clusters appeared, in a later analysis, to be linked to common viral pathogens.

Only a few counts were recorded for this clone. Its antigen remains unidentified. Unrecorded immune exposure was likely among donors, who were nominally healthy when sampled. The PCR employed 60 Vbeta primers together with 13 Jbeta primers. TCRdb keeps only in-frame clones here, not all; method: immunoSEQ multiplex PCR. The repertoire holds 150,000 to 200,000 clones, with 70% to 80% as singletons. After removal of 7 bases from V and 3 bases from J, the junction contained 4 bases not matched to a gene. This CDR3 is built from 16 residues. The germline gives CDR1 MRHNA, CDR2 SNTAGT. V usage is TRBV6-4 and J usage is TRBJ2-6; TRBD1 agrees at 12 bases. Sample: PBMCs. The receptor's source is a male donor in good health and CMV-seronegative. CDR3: CASKGQGARGANVLTF. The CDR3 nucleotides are TGTGCCAGCAAGGGACAGGGGGCCCGTGGGGCCAACGTCCTGACTTTC.